The 18 T cell receptor beta chains below come from one sample, sequenced in a study of T cells in Graves' hyperthyroidism and ophthalmopathy. Amplification targeted TCR beta CDR3 regions from RNA transcripts. TCR CDR3 regions were first amplified by RT-PCR with HTBI primers. One entry per CDR3 protein results from TCRdb running MiXCR on the multiplex PCR reads. The repertoire includes about 350,000 distinct CDR3 sequences, 15% to 20% of them detected once, and about a sixth sits in the top ten. Input material: blood. The receptor set was obtained from a woman in her thirties or forties with Graves' ophthalmopathy.

In this sample, this clonotype turned up many times. The rearrangement links TRBV28 to TRBJ1-6; possible D gene TRBD1, 5 bases. From germline, CDR1 is MDHEN and CDR2 SYDVKM. This CDR3 comprises 14 residues. V lost 6 bases and J lost 4, with 10 bases in between. The CDR3 coding sequence is TGTGCCAGCAGCACCAGGGATTATAATTCACCCCTCCACTTT. It yields the protein CASSTRDYNSPLHF.

In its sample, this clonotype was seen many times. V is TRBV7-2 and J is TRBJ2-2; D not certain. Per germline, CDR1 SGHTA and CDR2 FQGNSA. The CDR3 is 14 residues long. The V gene lost 1 base and the J gene lost 5 bases, with 8 bases spanning the gap. The CDR3 nucleotides read TGTGCCAGCAGCTTAGTGTTACGAACCGGGGAGCTGTTTTTT. Protein sequence: CASSLVLRTGELFF.

This clonotype appeared many times. This rearrangement joins TRBV6-2 or TRBV6-3 to TRBJ2-7, with TRBD1 matching over 8 bases. This CDR3 has 14 residues. The germline gives CDR1 MNHEY, CDR2 SVGEGT. The V and J ends lost 2 bases and 9 bases, in that order; junction bases with no gene match: 9. The CDR3 reads CASSYGQGAILQYF. In DNA, the CDR3 is TGTGCCAGCAGTTACGGGCAGGGGGCGATTTTGCAGTACTTC.

This clonotype has only a few counts. The chain joins TRBV7-2 to TRBJ2-5; possible D gene TRBD2, 5 bases. V was trimmed by 6 bases and J by 5 bases, leaving 16 bases between them. The CDR3 runs 14 residues. Germline assignment: CDR1 SGHTA and CDR2 FQGNSA. CDR3 in DNA: TGTGCCAGCAGGGACTTCCGCTCCCAGGAGACCCAGTACTTC. Protein: CASRDFRSQETQYF.

This clonotype has a count of ten or more. The genes are TRBV7-9 and TRBJ2-7; no clear D gene. Per the germline V gene, CDR1 is SEHNR and CDR2 is FQNEAQ (reference sequence). The V gene lost 3 bases and the J gene lost 5 bases, with 11 bases spanning the gap. This CDR3 contains 13 residues. CDR3: CASSFFGGDEQYF. The CDR3 region has the DNA TGTGCCAGCAGCTTTTTCGGCGGCGACGAGCAGTACTTC.

Ten or more counts support this clonotype. This chain uses TRBV5-1 with TRBJ2-2; 7 positions agree with TRBD2. The germline gives CDR1 SGHRS, CDR2 YFSETQ. The CDR3 consists of 15 residues. With 3 bases clipped from V and 1 base from J, the junction kept 3 bases outside the gene matches. This CDR3 is CASSWGGENTGELFF. The DNA for the CDR3 is TGCGCCAGCAGCTGGGGGGGAGAGAACACCGGGGAGCTGTTTTTT.

The table lists this clonotype with a few counts. This clone may be a read error of a much larger clone one base away. The genes are TRBV19 and TRBJ2-1; D remains unclear. The CDR3 extends over 15 amino acids. CDR1 and CDR2 (germline): LNHDA, SQIVND (reference sequence). The V end lost 7 bases, the J end lost 2 bases, and 15 bases lay between the germline ends. CDR3 sequence reads: CASKVFYGAYNEQFF. CDR3 nucleotide sequence: TGTGCCAGTAAGGTGTTTTACGGAGCCTACAATGAGCAGTTCTTC.

In this sample, this clonotype turned up many times. V gene TRBV6-1 combines with J gene TRBJ1-3; D remains unclear. With 6 bases removed from V and 1 base from J, the gap between germline ends came to 7 bases. Germline loops: CDR1 MNHNS, CDR2 SASEGT. The CDR3 loop spans 13 amino acids. DNA of the CDR3: TGTGCCAGCAGGGCTTATTCTGGAAACACCATATATTTT. Translating gives CASRAYSGNTIYF.

This clonotype was seen repeatedly, ten times or more. The CDR3 loop is CASSDPGTSGNTIYF. The CDR3 DNA is TGTGCCAGCAGTGATCCGGGTACGAGTGGAAACACCATATATTTT. This rearrangement joins TRBV25-1 to TRBJ1-3; D gene unclear. Trimming shortened V by 3 bases and J by 3 bases, and 12 bases separated the two germline ends. CDR3 length equals 15 residues. Germline V CDR1 and CDR2: MGHDK, SYGVNS.

V usage is TRBV28 and J usage is TRBJ2-7, with D maybe TRBD2 (7 bases). This CDR3 has 14 residues. CDR1 is MDHEN, CDR2 SYDVKM, per germline. Trimming took off 10 bases at V and 3 bases at J, with 19 bases between the two ends. The CDR3 DNA sequence: TGTGCCACACGATATTGGAGGGGGGGCTACGAGCAGTACTTC. Translation gives CATRYWRGGYEQYF.

This clonotype came up many times. V and J are TRBV3-1 and TRBJ2-2; 14 bases line up with TRBD2. This CDR3 spans 18 amino acids. Germline-derived CDR1 and CDR2 are LGHDT and YNNKEL (reference sequence). Trimming took 4 bases from V and 4 from J; bases not matched to a gene: 8. This CDR3 is CASSRGTSGREGTGELFF. In DNA, the CDR3 is TGTGCCAGCAGCCGAGGGACTAGCGGGAGAGAGGGCACCGGGGAGCTGTTTTTT.

There are a few counts of this clonotype. The J gene is TRBJ1-2, the V gene TRBV29-1; maybe TRBD1 (5 bases). Germline V CDR1 and CDR2: SQVTM, ANQGSEA. This CDR3 is built from 15 residues. V lost 5 bases and J 3 bases, leaving 19 bases between the germline ends. CDR3 sequence: CSVPSMGEIDYGYTF. The CDR3 coding sequence is TGCAGCGTTCCGAGTATGGGGGAGATCGACTATGGCTACACCTTC.

This clonotype was recorded a few times. The chain couples TRBV6-1 to TRBJ2-7; D possibly matches TRBD1 or TRBD2 (5 bases each). This CDR3 spans 14 amino acids. CDR1 and CDR2 from the germline V gene are MNHNS and SASEGT. Deletions cut 6 bases from V and 9 bases from J, with 21 bases between. The CDR3 here is CASSQLGSGMVQYF. The CDR3 coding sequence is TGTGCCAGCAGCCAACTAGGGTCAGGGATGGTGCAGTACTTC.

This clonotype was recorded at least ten times. The V gene is TRBV5-1, the J gene TRBJ2-7, with D possibly being TRBD1 (7 bases). Germline CDR1 and CDR2: SGHRS and YFSETQ. V lost 1 base to trimming and J lost 1 base, with 15 bases between them. The CDR3 covers 16 residues. CDR3 coding DNA: TGCGCCAGCAGCTTGCAGGGCGGGACAGCATCCTACGAGCAGTACTTC. Amino acid sequence: CASSLQGGTASYEQYF.

This clonotype appeared many times. The chain joins TRBV4-3 to TRBJ2-7; possibly TRBD1 for D (5 bases). Trimming removed 0 bases from V and 6 bases from J, with 18 bases in between. The CDR3 length is 16 residues. Germline V gene sequence: CDR1 LGHNA, CDR2 YSLEER. CDR3 in amino acids: CASSQDSQGREIEQYF. CDR3 bases: TGCGCCAGCAGCCAAGATTCTCAGGGCAGGGAAATCGAGCAGTACTTC.

This clonotype was counted at least ten times. This chain joins TRBV11-1 and TRBJ2-2; the match to TRBD2 covers 11 bases. The CDR3 has 16 residues. Trimming removed 2 bases from V and 4 bases from J; junction bases left unmatched: 3. Germline V gene data show CDR1 as SGHAT and CDR2 as FQDESV (reference sequence). CDR3 amino acids: CASSLTSGRGTGELFF. CDR3 in DNA: TGTGCCAGCAGCTTAACTAGCGGGAGAGGCACCGGGGAGCTGTTTTTT. Complete variable domain (other parts from reference TRBV11-1 and TRBJ2-2): EAEVAQSPRYKITEKSQAVAFWCDPISGHATLYWYRQILGQGPELLVQFQDESVVDDSQLPKDRFSAERLKGVDSTLKIQPAELGDSAMYLCASSLTSGRGTGELFFGEGSRLTVL.

This clonotype was observed at least ten times. CDR3 sequence (DNA): TGTGCCAGCAGCCTCAATGCCCCGCAGCCAAGTCAGCCCCAGCATTTT. Translated, it gives CASSLNAPQPSQPQHF. This rearrangement joins TRBV27 to TRBJ1-5; no firm D call. In germline, CDR1 is MNHEY, CDR2 SMNVEV (reference sequence). The CDR3 extends over 16 amino acids. Trimming pared 6 bases from V and 6 bases from J, leaving 21 bases between.

This clonotype was seen many times. This chain uses TRBV28 with TRBJ2-7; 11 bases map to TRBD2. Germline CDR1 is MDHEN and CDR2 is SYDVKM. The ends lost 3 bases at V and 2 bases at J; junction bases unmatched: 0. This CDR3 is 14 amino acids long. Written as DNA, the CDR3 is TGTGCCAGCAGTTTTAGCGGGGGGGCCTACGAGCAGTACTTC. As protein: CASSFSGGAYEQYF.